The 23 T cell receptor beta chains reported below all come from one sample, sequenced in a study of CXCR3-negative and CXCR3-positive naive CD8 T cells. Broader study findings: More hydrophobic TRB CDR3s occurred in CXCR3-positive than in CXCR3-negative naive cells.

Which antigens these TCRs recognize remains unknown. 5' RACE with UMI labels generated the TRB cDNA libraries. Each CDR3 protein gets one entry in TCRdb, which reprocessed the 5' RACE reads and gives no DNA. The sample data list thousands of distinct CDR3 sequences. Sequences were obtained from naive CXCR3+ CD8+ T cells from blood. Noted subset: CD45RO-CCR7+CD27+CD95- naive CD8+ T cells expressing CXCR3 (TNR3+). Receptors were obtained from a human donor in good health. Some clones in this sample may be carry-over from other donors' samples.

The CDR3 reads CASSSLGDEQFF. The chain joins TRBV7-2 to TRBJ2-1. There are 12 residues in the CDR3. Looked up from germline, CDR1 is SGHTA and CDR2 is FQGNSA.

This clonotype ranks as medium-sized in terms of frequency. This chain links TRBV14 with TRBJ2-2. This CDR3 region has 15 residues. Germline CDR1 is SGHDN and CDR2 is FVKESK. CDR3 protein: CASSQDPQNTGELFF.

V usage is TRBV20-1 and J usage is TRBJ2-3; TCRdb's D call of TRBD1 is untestable without DNA. The CDR3 is made up of 15 amino acids. The V gene's germline CDR1 is DFQATT and CDR2 SNEGSKA (reference sequence). The CDR3 sequence: CSAREHRTSTDTQYF.

J is TRBJ2-7 and V is TRBV20-1; checking the TCRdb D call of TRBD1 is not possible without DNA. Per germline, CDR1 DFQATT and CDR2 SNEGSKA (reference sequence). CDR3 size: 14 residues. The CDR3 is CSAETGGSSYEQYF.

This clonotype is identified as medium-sized from frequency. The chain couples TRBV29-1 to TRBJ1-2. The length of the CDR3 is 15 residues. Germline CDR1 SQVTM, CDR2 ANQGSEA. The CDR3: CSVVPAIASHYGYTF.

The rearrangement joins TRBV20-1 to TRBJ1-1; TCRdb calls TRBD1, which cannot be checked without DNA. CDR1 is DFQATT, CDR2 SNEGSKA, per germline (reference sequence). The CDR3 totals 14 residues. Here the CDR3 reads CSARLTGTFFEAFF.

According to its frequency, this clonotype is medium-sized. The chain uses TRBV6-5 and TRBJ2-5; without DNA, the TCRdb call of TRBD1 cannot be checked. This CDR3 region has 11 residues. Per the germline V gene, CDR1 is MNHEY and CDR2 is SVGAGI. CDR3 region: CASSLGQTQYF.

The chain links TRBV20-1 to TRBJ2-2; TCRdb selects TRBD1, and the lack of DNA leaves this call unchecked. CDR3 length: 11 residues. CDR1 DFQATT and CDR2 SNEGSKA come from the germline V gene (reference sequence). This CDR3 is CSALWGRELFF.

According to its frequency, this clonotype is medium-sized. The chain couples TRBV27 to TRBJ2-7; TCRdb returns TRBD2, unconfirmable since there is no DNA. Germline V gives CDR1 MNHEY, CDR2 SMNVEV (reference sequence). The CDR3 is 13 residues long. CDR3 sequence: CASRPASSYEQYF.

This sequence joins TRBV29-1 and TRBJ2-1; TCRdb's D call, TRBD1, is unchecked because there is no DNA. The germline V gene encodes CDR1 SQVTM and CDR2 ANQGSEA. The CDR3 totals 13 residues. The CDR3 sequence: CSVRQVSYNEQFF.

J is TRBJ2-1 and V is TRBV4-1; TCRdb outputs TRBD2, but without DNA this stays unchecked. Germline V CDR1 and CDR2: MGHRA, YSYEKL. The CDR3 runs 13 residues. CDR3 sequence: CASSPPQHNEQFF.

The rearrangement links TRBV9 to TRBJ2-2; TCRdb calls TRBD1, which cannot be checked without DNA. The germline V gene encodes CDR1 SGDLS and CDR2 YYNGEE. This CDR3 is 15 amino acids long. The chain's CDR3 is CASSVYRRNTGELFF.

The gene calls are TRBV7-2 and TRBJ2-7; without DNA, the TCRdb call of TRBD1 cannot be checked. This CDR3 spans 15 amino acids. In germline, CDR1 is SGHTA, CDR2 FQGNSA. This CDR3 is CASSPRTGTFYEQYF.

The V call is TRBV7-3, the J call TRBJ2-1. This CDR3 is built from 13 residues. CDR1 and CDR2 (germline): SGHTA, FQGTGA. CDR3 amino acids: CASSLRGYNEQFF. The full variable domain, rest sourced from reference TRBV7-3 and TRBJ2-1, is GAGVSQTPSNKVTEKGKYVELRCDPISGHTALYWYRQSLGQGPEFLIYFQGTGAADDSGLPNDRFFAVRPEGSVSTLKIQRTERGDSAVYLCASSLRGYNEQFFGPGTRLTVL.

The chain recombines TRBV12-3 or TRBV12-4 with TRBJ2-7; TCRdb outputs TRBD1, but without DNA this stays unchecked. This CDR3 is 15 amino acids long. The CDR3 sequence is CASSEHPRGRYEQYF.

V gene TRBV12-3 or TRBV12-4 combines with J gene TRBJ1-1. The CDR3 extends over 19 amino acids. The CDR3 spells CASSLVSAGPEIPNTEAFF.

Considering frequency, this clonotype is medium-sized. The genes are TRBV6-2 or TRBV6-3 and TRBJ2-7; TCRdb lists TRBD2, though no DNA is available to test this call. The CDR3 contains 14 residues. Germline-derived CDR1 and CDR2 are MNHEY and SVGEGT. CDR3 in amino acids: CASAERDFSYEQYF.

The V gene is TRBV18, the J gene TRBJ1-1; without DNA, the TCRdb call of TRBD1 cannot be checked. The CDR3 is 14 residues long. In germline, CDR1 is KGHSH, CDR2 LQKENI. The CDR3: CASSYGQGNTEAFF.

This clonotype is labeled medium-sized (0.01 to 0.1%) based on frequency. This chain connects TRBV21-1 to TRBJ2-5. TRBV21-1 is marked as a pseudogene. CDR3 length: 14 amino acids. The chain's CDR3 is CASSTAGSQETQYF.

This clonotype ranks as medium-sized (0.01 to 0.1%) in terms of frequency. CDR3 loop: CASSSRTRETQYF. This chain joins TRBV5-1 and TRBJ2-5. The CDR3 length is 13 residues. From germline, CDR1 is SGHRS and CDR2 YFSETQ.

The gene calls are TRBV19 and TRBJ2-2. CDR3 size: 13 residues. The germline gives CDR1 LNHDA, CDR2 SQIVND (reference sequence). CDR3 loop: CASSIGAAGELFF.

This clonotype counts as medium-sized by frequency. The chain couples TRBV13 to TRBJ1-1. The CDR3 spans 15 residues. Per germline, CDR1 PRHDT and CDR2 FYEKMQ (reference sequence). CDR3: CASSLTGRGDTEAFF. Full variable domain (missing parts from reference TRBV13 and TRBJ1-1): AAGVIQSPRHLIKEKRETATLKCYPIPRHDTVYWYQQGPGQDPQFLISFYEKMQSDKGSIPDRFSAQQFSDYHSELNMSSLELGDSALYFCASSLTGRGDTEAFFGQGTRLTVV.

The V gene is TRBV7-8, the J gene TRBJ2-3; the D call from TCRdb, TRBD2, cannot be confirmed without DNA. This CDR3 region has 18 residues. Germline CDR1 reads SGHVS; CDR2 reads FQNEAQ. This chain's CDR3 is CASSLVASGGTSTDTQYF.